This T cell receptor (beta chain) was sequenced for a study of blood T cell repertoires in COVID-19. The wider study: The United States, Italy and Spain were the sources of the acute and convalescent COVID-19 samples. PBMCs, B-cell-depleted T cells, or T cells provided the cDNA or gDNA that made up the material.

Per the original data handling: The assay estimated nucleated cells by amplifying reference gene primers. TCRdb's copy holds only in-frame clones and misses some; the assay was immunoSEQ multiplex PCR. The DNA was the basis for D and trimming; V, J and clone size are from that table. The sample lists 50,000 to 60,000 clones; 80% to 85% were seen once. Germline CDR1 and CDR2: SGHNT and YYREEE (reference sequence). Trimming removed 6 bases from V and 0 bases from J, with 17 bases in between. The CDR3 is 16 amino acids. Sequencing used peripheral blood. The chain employs TRBV5-4 and TRBJ2-3, with D unresolved. This receptor was identified in a human donor in a cohort sampled during active or convalescent COVID-19. CDR3 in amino acids: CASTVANIPSTDTQYF. The CDR3 DNA follows: TGTGCCAGCACCGTCGCCAACATTCCTAGCACAGATACGCAGTATTTT.